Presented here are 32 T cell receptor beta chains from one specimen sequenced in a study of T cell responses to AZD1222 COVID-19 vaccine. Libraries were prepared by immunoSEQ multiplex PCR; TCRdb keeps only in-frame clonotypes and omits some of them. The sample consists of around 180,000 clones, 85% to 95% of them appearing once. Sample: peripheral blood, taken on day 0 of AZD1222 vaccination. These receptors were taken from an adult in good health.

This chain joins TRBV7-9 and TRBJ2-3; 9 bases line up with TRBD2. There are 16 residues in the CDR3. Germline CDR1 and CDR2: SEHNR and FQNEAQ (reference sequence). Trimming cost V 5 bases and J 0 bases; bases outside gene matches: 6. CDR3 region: CASSLDSGRSTDTQYF. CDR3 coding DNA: TGTGCCAGCAGCCTGGATAGCGGGAGAAGCACAGATACGCAGTATTTT. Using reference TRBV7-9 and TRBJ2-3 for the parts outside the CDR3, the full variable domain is DTGVSQNPRHKITKRGQNVTFRCDPISEHNRLYWYRQTLGQGPEFLTYFQNEAQLEKSRLLSDRFSAERPKGSFSTLEIQRTEQGDSAMYLCASSLDSGRSTDTQYFGPGTRLTVL.

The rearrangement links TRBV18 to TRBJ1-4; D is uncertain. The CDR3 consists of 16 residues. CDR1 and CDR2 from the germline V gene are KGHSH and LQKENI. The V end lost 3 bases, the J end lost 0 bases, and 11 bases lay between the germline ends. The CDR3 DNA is TGTGCCAGCTCACCTAGACCCCCAACAACTAATGAAAAACTGTTTTTT. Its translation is CASSPRPPTTNEKLFF.

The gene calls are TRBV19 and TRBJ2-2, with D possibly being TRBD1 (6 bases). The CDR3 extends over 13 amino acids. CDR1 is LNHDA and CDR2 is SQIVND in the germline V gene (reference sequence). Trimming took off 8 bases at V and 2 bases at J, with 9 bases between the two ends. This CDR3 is CASRDKNTGELFF. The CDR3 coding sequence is TGTGCCAGTCGGGACAAAAACACCGGGGAGCTGTTTTTT.

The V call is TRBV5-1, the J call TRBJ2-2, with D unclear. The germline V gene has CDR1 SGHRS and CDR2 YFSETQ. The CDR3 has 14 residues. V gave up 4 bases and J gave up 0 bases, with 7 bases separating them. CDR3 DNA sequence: TGCGCCAGCAGCGAAGGGTCGAACACCGGGGAGCTGTTTTTT. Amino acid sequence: CASSEGSNTGELFF.

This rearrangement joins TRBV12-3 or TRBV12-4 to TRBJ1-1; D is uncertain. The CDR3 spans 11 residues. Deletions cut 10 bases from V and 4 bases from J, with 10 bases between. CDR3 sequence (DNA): TGTGCCACCGGCTGGGTCACTGAAGCTTTCTTT. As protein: CATGWVTEAFF.

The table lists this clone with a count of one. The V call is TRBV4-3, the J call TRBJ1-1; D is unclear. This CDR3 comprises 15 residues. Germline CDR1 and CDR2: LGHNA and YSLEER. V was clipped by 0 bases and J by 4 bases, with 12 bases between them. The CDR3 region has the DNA TGCGCCAGCAGCCAAGAAAGGAGCGGCCTCACTGAAGCTTTCTTT. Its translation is CASSQERSGLTEAFF.

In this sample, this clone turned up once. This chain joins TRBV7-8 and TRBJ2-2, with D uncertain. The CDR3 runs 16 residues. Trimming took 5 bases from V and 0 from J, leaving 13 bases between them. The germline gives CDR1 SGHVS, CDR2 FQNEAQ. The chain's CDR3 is CASSVHAPSNTGELFF. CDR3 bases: TGTGCCAGCAGCGTCCACGCACCCTCGAACACCGGGGAGCTGTTTTTT.

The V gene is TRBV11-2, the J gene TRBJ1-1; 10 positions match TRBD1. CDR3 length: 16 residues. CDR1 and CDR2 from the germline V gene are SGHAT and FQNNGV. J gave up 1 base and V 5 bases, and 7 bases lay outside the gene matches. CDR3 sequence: CASSPWDRGKNTEAFF. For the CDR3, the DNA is TGTGCCAGCAGCCCATGGGACAGGGGAAAGAACACTGAAGCTTTCTTT.

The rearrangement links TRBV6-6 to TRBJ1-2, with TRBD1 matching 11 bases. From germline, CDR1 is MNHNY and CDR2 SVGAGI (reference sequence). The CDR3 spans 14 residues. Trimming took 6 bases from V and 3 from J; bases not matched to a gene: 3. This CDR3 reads CASRDRGLDYGYTF. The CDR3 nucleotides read TGTGCCAGCAGGGACAGGGGGCTCGACTATGGCTACACCTTC.

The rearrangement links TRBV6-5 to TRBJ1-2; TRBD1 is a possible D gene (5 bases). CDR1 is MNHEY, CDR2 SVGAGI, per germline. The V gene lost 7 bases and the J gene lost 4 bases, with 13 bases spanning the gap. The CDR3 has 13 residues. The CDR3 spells CASTPGGGYGYTF. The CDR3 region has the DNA TGTGCCAGCACCCCGGGGGGGGGCTATGGCTACACCTTC.

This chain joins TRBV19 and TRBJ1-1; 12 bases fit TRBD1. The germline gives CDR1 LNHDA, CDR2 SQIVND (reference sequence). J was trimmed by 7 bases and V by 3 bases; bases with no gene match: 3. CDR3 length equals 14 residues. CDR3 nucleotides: TGTGCCAGTAGTATTGGGACAGGGGGCTTTGAAGCTTTCTTT. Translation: CASSIGTGGFEAFF. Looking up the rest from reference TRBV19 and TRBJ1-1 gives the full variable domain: DGGITQSPKYLFRKEGQNVTLSCEQNLNHDAMYWYRQDPGQGLRLIYYSQIVNDFQKGDIAEGYSVSREKKESFPLTVTSAQKNPTAFYLCASSIGTGGFEAFFGQGTRLTVV.

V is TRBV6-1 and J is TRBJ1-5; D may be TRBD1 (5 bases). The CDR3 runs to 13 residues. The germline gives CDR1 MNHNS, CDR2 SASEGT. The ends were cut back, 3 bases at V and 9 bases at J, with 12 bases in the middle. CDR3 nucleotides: TGTGCCAGCAGTGATACAGGTTTAAGGCCCCAGCATTTT. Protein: CASSDTGLRPQHF.

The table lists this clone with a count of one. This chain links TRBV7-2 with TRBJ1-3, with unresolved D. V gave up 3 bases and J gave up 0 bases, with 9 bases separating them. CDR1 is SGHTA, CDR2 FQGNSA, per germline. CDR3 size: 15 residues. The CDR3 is CASSFTRTSGNTIYF. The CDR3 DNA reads TGTGCCAGCAGCTTTACGAGGACCTCTGGAAACACCATATATTTT. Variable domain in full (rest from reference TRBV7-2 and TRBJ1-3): GAGVSQSPSNKVTEKGKDVELRCDPISGHTALYWYRQSLGQGLEFLIYFQGNSAPDKSGLPSDRFSAERTGGSVSTLTIQRTQQEDSAVYLCASSFTRTSGNTIYFGEGSWLTVV.

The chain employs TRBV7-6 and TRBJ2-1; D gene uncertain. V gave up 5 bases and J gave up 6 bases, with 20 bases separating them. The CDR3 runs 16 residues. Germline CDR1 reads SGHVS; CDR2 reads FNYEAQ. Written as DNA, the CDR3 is TGTGCCAGCAGCCGCCTGGTTGTGGGTCGGGTCAATGAGCAGTTCTTC. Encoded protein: CASSRLVVGRVNEQFF.

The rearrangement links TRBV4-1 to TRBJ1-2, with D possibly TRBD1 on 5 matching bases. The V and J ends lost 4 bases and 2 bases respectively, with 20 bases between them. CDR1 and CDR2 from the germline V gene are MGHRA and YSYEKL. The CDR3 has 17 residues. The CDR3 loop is CASSLRAGTGRNYGYTF. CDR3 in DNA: TGCGCCAGCAGCCTCCGGGCGGGAACAGGTAGAAACTATGGCTACACCTTC.

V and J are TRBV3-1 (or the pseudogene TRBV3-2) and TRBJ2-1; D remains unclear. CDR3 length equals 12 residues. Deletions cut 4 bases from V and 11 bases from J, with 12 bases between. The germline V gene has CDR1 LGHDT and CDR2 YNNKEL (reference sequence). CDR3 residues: CASSLAQRQQFF. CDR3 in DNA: TGTGCCAGCAGCCTGGCTCAGAGGCAGCAGTTCTTC.

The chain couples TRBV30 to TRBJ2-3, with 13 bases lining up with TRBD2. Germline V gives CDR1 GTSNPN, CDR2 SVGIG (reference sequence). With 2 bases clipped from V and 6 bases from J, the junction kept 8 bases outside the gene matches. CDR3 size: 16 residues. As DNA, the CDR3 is TGTGCCTGGAGTCCAACTAGCGGGGGGGCCCCGGATACGCAGTATTTT. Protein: CAWSPTSGGAPDTQYF.

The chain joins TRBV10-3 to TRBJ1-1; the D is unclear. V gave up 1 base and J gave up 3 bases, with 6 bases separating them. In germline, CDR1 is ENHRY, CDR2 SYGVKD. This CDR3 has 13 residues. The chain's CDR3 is CAISEFSDTEAFF. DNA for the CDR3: TGTGCCATCAGTGAGTTTTCGGACACTGAAGCTTTCTTT.

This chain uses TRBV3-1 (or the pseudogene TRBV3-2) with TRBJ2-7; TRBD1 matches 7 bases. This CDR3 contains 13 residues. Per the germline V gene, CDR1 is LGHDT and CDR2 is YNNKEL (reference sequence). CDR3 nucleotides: TGTGCTGTGCGAGGGACAGCTAACTACGAGCAGTACTTC. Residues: CAVRGTANYEQYF.

The DNA for the CDR3 is TGTGCCAGCAGCCCTCCAAAAGGGACAGGCTCTGTGGACTATGGCTACACCTTC. It yields the protein CASSPPKGTGSVDYGYTF. This sequence joins TRBV7-9 and TRBJ1-2, with 8 bases lining up with TRBD1. The CDR3 consists of 18 residues. After removal of 5 bases from V and 3 bases from J, the junction contained 17 bases not matched to a gene. Germline CDR1 reads SEHNR; CDR2 reads FQNEAQ (reference sequence).

CDR3 bases: TGTGCCAGCAGTCTACAGGGACCGAACACTGAAGCTTTCTTT. It yields the protein CASSLQGPNTEAFF. V usage is TRBV28 and J usage is TRBJ1-1, with a weak D call TRBD1 (6 bases). CDR1 is MDHEN and CDR2 is SYDVKM in the germline V gene. This CDR3 contains 14 residues. The V end lost 5 bases, the J end lost 1 base, and 11 bases lay between the germline ends.

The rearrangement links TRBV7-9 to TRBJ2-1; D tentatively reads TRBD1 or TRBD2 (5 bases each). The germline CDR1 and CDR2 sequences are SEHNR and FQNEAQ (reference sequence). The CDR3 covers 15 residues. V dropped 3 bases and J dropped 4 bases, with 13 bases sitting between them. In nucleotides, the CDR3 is TGTGCCAGCAGCTTCCGGGACGGCAGTTACAATGAGCAGTTCTTC. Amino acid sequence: CASSFRDGSYNEQFF.

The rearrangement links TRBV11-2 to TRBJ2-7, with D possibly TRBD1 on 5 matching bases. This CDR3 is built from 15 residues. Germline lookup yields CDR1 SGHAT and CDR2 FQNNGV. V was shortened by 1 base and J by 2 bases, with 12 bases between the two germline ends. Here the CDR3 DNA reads TGTGCCAGCAGCTTAGGGGCAGGGCCAGCCTACGAGCAGTACTTC. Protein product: CASSLGAGPAYEQYF.

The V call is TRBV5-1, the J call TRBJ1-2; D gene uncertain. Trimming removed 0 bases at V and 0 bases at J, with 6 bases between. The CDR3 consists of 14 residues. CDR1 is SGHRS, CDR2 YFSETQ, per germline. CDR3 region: CASSLVATNYGYTF. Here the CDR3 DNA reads TGCGCCAGCAGCTTGGTGGCAACTAACTATGGCTACACCTTC.

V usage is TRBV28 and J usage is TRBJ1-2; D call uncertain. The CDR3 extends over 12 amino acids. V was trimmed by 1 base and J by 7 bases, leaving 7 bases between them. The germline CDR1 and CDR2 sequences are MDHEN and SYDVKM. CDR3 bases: TGTGCCAGCAGTTTATTAGGATCTGGCTACACCTTC. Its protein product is CASSLLGSGYTF.

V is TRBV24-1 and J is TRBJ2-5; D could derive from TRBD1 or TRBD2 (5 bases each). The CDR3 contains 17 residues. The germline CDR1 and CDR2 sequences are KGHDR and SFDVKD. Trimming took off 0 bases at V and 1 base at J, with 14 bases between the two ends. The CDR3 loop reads CATSDLSSGDPQETQYF. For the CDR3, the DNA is TGTGCCACCAGTGATTTGTCGAGTGGGGACCCCCAAGAGACCCAGTACTTC.

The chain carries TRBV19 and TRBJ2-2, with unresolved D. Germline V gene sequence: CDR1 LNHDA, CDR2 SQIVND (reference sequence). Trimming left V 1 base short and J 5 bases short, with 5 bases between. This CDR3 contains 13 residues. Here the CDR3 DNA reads TGTGCCAGTAGTATAGCCGGGACCGGGGAGCTGTTTTTT. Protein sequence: CASSIAGTGELFF. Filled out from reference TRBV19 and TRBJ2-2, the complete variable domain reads DGGITQSPKYLFRKEGQNVTLSCEQNLNHDAMYWYRQDPGQGLRLIYYSQIVNDFQKGDIAEGYSVSREKKESFPLTVTSAQKNPTAFYLCASSIAGTGELFFGEGSRLTVL.

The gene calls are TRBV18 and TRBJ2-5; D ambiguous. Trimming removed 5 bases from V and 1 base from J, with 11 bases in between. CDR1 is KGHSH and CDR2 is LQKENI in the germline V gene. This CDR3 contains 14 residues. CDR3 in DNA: TGTGCCAGCTCATACCGGGCCACCCAAGAGACCCAGTACTTC. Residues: CASSYRATQETQYF.

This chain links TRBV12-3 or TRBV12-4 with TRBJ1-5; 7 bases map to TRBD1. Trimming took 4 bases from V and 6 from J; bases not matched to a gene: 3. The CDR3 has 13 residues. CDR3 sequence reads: CASSWDSFQPQHF. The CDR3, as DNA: TGTGCCAGCAGTTGGGACAGTTTTCAGCCCCAGCATTTT.

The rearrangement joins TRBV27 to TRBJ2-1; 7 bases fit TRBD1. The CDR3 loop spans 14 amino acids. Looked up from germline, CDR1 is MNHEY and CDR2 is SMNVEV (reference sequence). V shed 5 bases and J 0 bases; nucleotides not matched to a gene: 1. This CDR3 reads CASSHRGSYNEQFF. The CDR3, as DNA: TGTGCCAGCAGTCACAGGGGCTCCTACAATGAGCAGTTCTTC.

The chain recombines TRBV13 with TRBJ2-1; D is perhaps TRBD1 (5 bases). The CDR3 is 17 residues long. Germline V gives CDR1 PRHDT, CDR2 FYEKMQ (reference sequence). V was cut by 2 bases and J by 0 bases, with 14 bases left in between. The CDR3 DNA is TGTGCCAGCAGCTTAAAGGTCAGGGCCTTCTCCTACAATGAGCAGTTCTTC. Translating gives CASSLKVRAFSYNEQFF.

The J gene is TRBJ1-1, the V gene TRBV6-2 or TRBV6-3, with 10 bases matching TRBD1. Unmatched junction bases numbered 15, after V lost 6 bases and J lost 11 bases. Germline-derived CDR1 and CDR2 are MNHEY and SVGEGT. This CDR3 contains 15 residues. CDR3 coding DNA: TGTGCCAGCAGCCCACATTCAGACAGGGGGCGAGAGGCTTTCTTT. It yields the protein CASSPHSDRGREAFF.